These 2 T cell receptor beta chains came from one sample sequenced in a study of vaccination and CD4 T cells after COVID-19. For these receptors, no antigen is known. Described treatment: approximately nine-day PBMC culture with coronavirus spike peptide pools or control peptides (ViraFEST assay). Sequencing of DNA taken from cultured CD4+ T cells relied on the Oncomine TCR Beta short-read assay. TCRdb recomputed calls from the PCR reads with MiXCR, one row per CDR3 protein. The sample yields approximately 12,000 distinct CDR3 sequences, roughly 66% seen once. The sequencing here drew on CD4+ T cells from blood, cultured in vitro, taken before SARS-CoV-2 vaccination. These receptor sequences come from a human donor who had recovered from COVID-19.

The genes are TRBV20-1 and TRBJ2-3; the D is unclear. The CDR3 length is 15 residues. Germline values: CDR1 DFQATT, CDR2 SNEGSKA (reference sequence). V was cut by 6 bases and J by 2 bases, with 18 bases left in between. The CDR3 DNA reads TGCAGTGCAGCGTATTTTGGCCGCGACACAGATACGCAGTATTTT. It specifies CSAAYFGRDTDTQYF.

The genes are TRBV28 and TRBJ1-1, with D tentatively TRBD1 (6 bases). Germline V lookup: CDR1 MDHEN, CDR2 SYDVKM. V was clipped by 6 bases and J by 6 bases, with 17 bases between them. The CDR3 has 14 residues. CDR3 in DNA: TGTGCCAGCAGCCGGGGGGGGGCTGGGGCTGAAGCTTTCTTT. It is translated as CASSRGGAGAEAFF.